The 6 T cell receptor beta chains reported below all come from one sample, sequenced in a study of T cells in Graves' hyperthyroidism and ophthalmopathy. TCR beta CDR3 regions were amplified from RNA transcripts. Primed by the HTBI set, a first-round RT-PCR was run on the TCR CDR3. TCRdb re-analysed the multiplex PCR reads in MiXCR, keeping a single row per CDR3 protein. The table records roughly 240,000 distinct CDR3 sequences, over 20% of them present only once. The specimen sequenced was blood. These receptors all come from a woman aged 40 to 50 with Graves' ophthalmopathy.

This clonotype was found many times. The chain recombines TRBV5-6 with TRBJ2-5; 9 bases are a match to TRBD2. Germline trimming cut 1 base from V and 4 bases from J; bases unmatched to any gene: 2. Germline V lookup: CDR1 SGHDT, CDR2 YYEEEE. This CDR3 has 14 residues. Here the CDR3 DNA reads TGTGCCAGCAGCTTGCTAGCGGGACTAGAGACCCAGTACTTC. Amino acids: CASSLLAGLETQYF.

Points on this clonotype: A read error is possible here, since a much larger clone lies one base away. The CDR3 region is CTSRMGYTEAFF. In DNA, the CDR3 is TGTACCAGCAGAATGGGGTACACTGAAGCTTTCTTT. The V gene is TRBV28, the J gene TRBJ1-1; no firm D call. The CDR3 runs 12 residues. CDR1 and CDR2 (germline): MDHEN, SYDVKM.

In this sample, this clonotype turned up many times. The V and J genes are TRBV5-1 and TRBJ2-5; D uncertain. CDR3 length: 13 residues. Germline lookup yields CDR1 SGHRS and CDR2 YFSETQ. V lost 0 bases, J lost 2 bases, and 5 bases lay in between. CDR3 amino acids: CASSLGLQETQYF. The CDR3 DNA reads as TGCGCCAGCAGCTTGGGACTGCAAGAGACCCAGTACTTC.

This clonotype came up once. V gene TRBV12-3 or TRBV12-4 combines with J gene TRBJ1-5; 10 bases line up with TRBD1. CDR3 length equals 14 residues. Trimming at V came to 6 bases and at J to 7 bases, leaving 6 bases not matched to a gene. Here the CDR3 reads CASSRGTGEQPQHF. In DNA form, the CDR3 reads TGTGCCAGCAGCCGAGGGACAGGGGAACAGCCCCAGCATTTT.

This clonotype has at least ten counts. The V and J genes are TRBV6-5 and TRBJ1-3; the D is unclear. CDR1 is MNHEY, CDR2 SVGAGI, per germline. The CDR3 loop spans 16 amino acids. Trimming left V 0 bases short and J 2 bases short, with 11 bases between. The CDR3 DNA reads as TGTGCCAGCAGTTACTCGGCGGAACAGACTGGAAACACCATATATTTT. It codes for CASSYSAEQTGNTIYF.

This clonotype showed up many times. J is TRBJ2-7 and V is TRBV6-1, with 9 bases matching TRBD2. Germline V gene sequence: CDR1 MNHNS, CDR2 SASEGT. This CDR3 contains 13 residues. V lost 6 bases to trimming and J lost 6 bases; unmatched junction nucleotides: 6. The CDR3 coding sequence is TGTGCCAGCAGGGCTAGCGGGAACCCCGAGCAGTACTTC. Residues: CASRASGNPEQYF.